This TCR beta chain was sequenced for a study of blood T cell repertoires in COVID-19. Recovery among Cohort 3 donors was established by two negative PCRs, clearance, or symptom resolution. Repertoires were generated with immunoSEQ multiplex PCR, while TCRdb's copy carries only in-frame clones and drops some. In the table there are about 270,000 clones, roughly nine tenths of which are singletons. The CDR3 covers 13 residues. Germline V gene sequence: CDR1 SNHLY, CDR2 FYNNEI. J was trimmed by 9 bases and V by 4 bases; bases with no gene match: 8. V gene TRBV2 combines with J gene TRBJ2-7, with 8 bases that match TRBD1. The origin of this receptor is a woman between 50 and 59 years old who had recovered from COVID-19. Specimen: PBMCs or T cells enriched from blood (not recorded which). CDR3 loop: CASSAGQGRGQYF. The DNA for the CDR3 is TGTGCCAGCAGTGCTGGACAGGGTAGAGGGCAGTACTTC.